This T cell receptor beta chain was identified in a study of technical replicates of blood from a handful of donors. Looked up from germline, CDR1 is SEHNR and CDR2 is FQNEAQ (reference sequence). The CDR3 totals 15 residues. V dropped 1 base and J dropped 2 bases, with 11 bases sitting between them. The data were produced by immunoSEQ multiplex PCR, yet TCRdb's version contains in-frame clones alone and is incomplete. This sample has tens of thousands of clones, with roughly nine tenths found just once. The chain is built from TRBV7-9 and TRBJ1-2; D is possibly TRBD1 (5 bases). The receptor comes from a human donor in good health. Some clones in this sample may be carry-over from other donors' samples. The material sequenced was PBMCs. The CDR3 loop reads CASSLDDSYNYGYTF. The CDR3 nucleotides are TGTGCCAGCAGCTTAGACGACAGTTACAACTATGGCTACACCTTC.